This T cell receptor beta chain appears in the sequencing data of a study of blood T cell repertoires in COVID-19 (dated by TCRdb to 2020 to 2021). At the level of the whole study: Collaborator samples came from the United States, Italy and Spain and covered acute and convalescent phases of COVID-19. The material from the prospective study consisted of cDNA or gDNA derived from T cells, B-cell-depleted T cells, or PBMCs. Subjects who had been exposed to COVID-19, were actively infected with it, or had recovered from it provided the deeply sampled blood TCRbeta repertoires that made up the dataset. The repertoires were released in a freely available public database meant as a resource for research on the immune response to SARS-CoV-2. The samples were drawn from the first 160 participants of the ongoing ImmuneRACE study and from under 1,500 subjects provided by 6 global collaborators. A de-identified subject ID, COVID-19 status, age in years and sex were almost always included in the sample metadata. Where available, HLA class I and class II types were taken from metadata supplied by the sample provider and were not determined by assay-based typing. What the study reported, not specific to this receptor: The amount of clinical and demographic metadata varied by source and participant and was provided uncurated.

To note about this clone: Its antigen specificity is not known. Base-call qualities are not available, and no considerably larger clone is one nucleotide away.

Trimming takes 6 bases off V and 16 bases off J; junction bases not matched to a gene: 9. CDR1 and CDR2 are drawn from the germline V gene: SNHLY, FYNNEI. Inclusive of the bounding cysteine and phenylalanine, the CDR3 is 12 residues long. CDR3 DNA is the only sequence kept; it has 36 bases, read in frame from the first base. Whole blood was collected in K2EDTA tubes by collaborating institutions according to the institutions' own protocols. Collaborator samples were shipped for TCRbeta analysis as frozen whole blood, isolated PBMCs, or DNA extracted from either sample type. The immunoSEQ Assay, a bias-controlled multiplex PCR, was used to amplify TCRbeta CDR3 regions from genomic DNA. Under the source paper's analysis protocol: The number of nucleated cells in each sample was estimated from the amplification of reference gene primers within the assay. To quantify the absolute abundance of each unique TCRbeta CDR3 rearrangement, sequence reads were collapsed and filtered. For each sample, productive Simpson clonality was calculated by taking the square root of Simpson's diversity index across productive rearrangements. The immuneACCESS repertoire file appears here via TCRdb, limited to in-frame rearrangements. These files lack a portion of the clones; in checked studies, under half of the deficit traces to unresolved V genes, and the cause of the others is not known. The V and J calls and clone size are taken from that table; D and trimming were inferred from the DNA. The sample yields over 35,000 clones; approximately 71% were counted once. The ten largest clones take up under 6.5% of the sample.

What was sequenced was peripheral blood. The rearrangement combines TRBV2 with TRBJ1-6, and 7 junction bases match TRBD1. This receptor was taken from a man aged 80 or over with acute or convalescent COVID-19. The nucleotide sequence is TGTGCCAGCAGCGACCCGGGACAGAGGCTCCACTTT. Its translation is CASSDPGQRLHF.